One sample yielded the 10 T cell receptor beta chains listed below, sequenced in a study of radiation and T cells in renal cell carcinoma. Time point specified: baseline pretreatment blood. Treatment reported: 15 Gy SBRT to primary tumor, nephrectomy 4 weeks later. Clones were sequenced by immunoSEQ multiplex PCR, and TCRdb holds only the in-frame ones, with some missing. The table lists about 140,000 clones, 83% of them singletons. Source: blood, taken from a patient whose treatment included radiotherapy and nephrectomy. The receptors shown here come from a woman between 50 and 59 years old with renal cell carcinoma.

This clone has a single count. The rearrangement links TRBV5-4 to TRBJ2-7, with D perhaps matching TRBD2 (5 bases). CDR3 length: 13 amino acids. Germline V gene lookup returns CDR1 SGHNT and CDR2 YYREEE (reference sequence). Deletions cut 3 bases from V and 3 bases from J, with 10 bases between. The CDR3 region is CASSSEGSYEQYF. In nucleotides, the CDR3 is TGTGCCAGCAGCTCCGAGGGTAGCTACGAGCAGTACTTC.

CDR3 coding DNA: TGTGCCAGCAGCTCCGGACAGGGACTATCCTACGAGCAGTACTTC. This sequence encodes CASSSGQGLSYEQYF. This chain joins TRBV7-9 and TRBJ2-7; maybe TRBD1 (8 bases). CDR3 length: 15 amino acids. The V gene's germline CDR1 is SEHNR and CDR2 FQNEAQ (reference sequence). Trimming took off 4 bases at V and 1 base at J, with 14 bases between the two ends.

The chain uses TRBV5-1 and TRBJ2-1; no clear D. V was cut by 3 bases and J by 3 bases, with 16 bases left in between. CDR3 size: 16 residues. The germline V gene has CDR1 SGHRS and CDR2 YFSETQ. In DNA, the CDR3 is TGCGCCAGCAGCTCCCGGTACGAAGGATTCTACAATGAGCAGTTCTTC. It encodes CASSSRYEGFYNEQFF.

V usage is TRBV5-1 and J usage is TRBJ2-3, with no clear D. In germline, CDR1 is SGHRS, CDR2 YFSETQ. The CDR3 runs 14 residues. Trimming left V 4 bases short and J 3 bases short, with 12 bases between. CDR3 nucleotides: TGCGCCAGCAGCCTGGGGTGGGAAACAGATACGCAGTATTTT. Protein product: CASSLGWETDTQYF.

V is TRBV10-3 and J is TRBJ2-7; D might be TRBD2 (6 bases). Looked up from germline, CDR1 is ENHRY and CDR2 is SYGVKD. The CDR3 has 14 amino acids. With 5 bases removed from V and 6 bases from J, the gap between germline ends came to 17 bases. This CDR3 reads CAISKAGGSVEQYF. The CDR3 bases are TGTGCCATCAGTAAAGCGGGTGGTAGCGTCGAGCAGTACTTC.

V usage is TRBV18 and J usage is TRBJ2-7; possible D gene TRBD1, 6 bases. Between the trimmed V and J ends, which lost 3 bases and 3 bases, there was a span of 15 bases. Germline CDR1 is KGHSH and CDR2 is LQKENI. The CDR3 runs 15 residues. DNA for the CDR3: TGTGCCAGCTCACCCCCAGGGGCGGCGGGCTACGAGCAGTACTTC. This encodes CASSPPGAAGYEQYF.

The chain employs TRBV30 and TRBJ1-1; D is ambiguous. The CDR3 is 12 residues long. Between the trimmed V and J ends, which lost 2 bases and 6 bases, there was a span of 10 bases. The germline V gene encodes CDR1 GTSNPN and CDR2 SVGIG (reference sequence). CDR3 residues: CAWSRGIAEAFF. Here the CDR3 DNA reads TGTGCCTGGAGTCGAGGGATTGCTGAAGCTTTCTTT.

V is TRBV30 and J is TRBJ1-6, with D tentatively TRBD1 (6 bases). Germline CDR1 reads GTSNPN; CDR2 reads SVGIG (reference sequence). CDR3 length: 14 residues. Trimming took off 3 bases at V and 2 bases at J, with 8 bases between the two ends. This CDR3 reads CAWRQGPYNSPLHF. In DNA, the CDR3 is TGTGCCTGGAGACAGGGACCCTATAATTCACCCCTCCACTTT.

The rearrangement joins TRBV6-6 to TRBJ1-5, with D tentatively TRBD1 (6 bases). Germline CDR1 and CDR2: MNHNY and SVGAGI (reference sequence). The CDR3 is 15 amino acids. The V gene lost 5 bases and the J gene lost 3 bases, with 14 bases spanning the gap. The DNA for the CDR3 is TGTGCCAGCAGTGGAGGACAGATTACCAATCAGCCCCAGCATTTT. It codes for CASSGGQITNQPQHF.

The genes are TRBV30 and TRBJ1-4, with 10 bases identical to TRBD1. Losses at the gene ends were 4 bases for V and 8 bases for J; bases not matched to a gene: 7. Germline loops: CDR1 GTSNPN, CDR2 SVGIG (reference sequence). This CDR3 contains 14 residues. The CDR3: CAWIRPGQGEKLFF. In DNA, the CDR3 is TGTGCCTGGATCCGCCCGGGACAGGGGGAAAAACTGTTTTTT.